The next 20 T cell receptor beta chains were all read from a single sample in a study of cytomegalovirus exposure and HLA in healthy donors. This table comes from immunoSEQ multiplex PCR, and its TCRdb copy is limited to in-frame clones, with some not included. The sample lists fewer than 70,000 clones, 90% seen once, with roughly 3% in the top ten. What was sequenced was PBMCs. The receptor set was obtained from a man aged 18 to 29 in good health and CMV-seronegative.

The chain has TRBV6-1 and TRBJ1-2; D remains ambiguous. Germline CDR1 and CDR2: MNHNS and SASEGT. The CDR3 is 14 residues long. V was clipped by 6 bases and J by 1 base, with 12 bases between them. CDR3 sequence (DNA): TGTGCCAGCAGGAGACCCGACTATAACTATGGCTACACCTTC. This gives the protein CASRRPDYNYGYTF.

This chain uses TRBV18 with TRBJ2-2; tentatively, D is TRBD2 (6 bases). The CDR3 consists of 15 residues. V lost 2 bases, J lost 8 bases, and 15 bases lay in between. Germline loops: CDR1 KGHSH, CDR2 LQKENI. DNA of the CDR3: TGTGCCAGCTCACCATTTAGCGGTCGTTTAGGGGAGCTGTTTTTT. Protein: CASSPFSGRLGELFF.

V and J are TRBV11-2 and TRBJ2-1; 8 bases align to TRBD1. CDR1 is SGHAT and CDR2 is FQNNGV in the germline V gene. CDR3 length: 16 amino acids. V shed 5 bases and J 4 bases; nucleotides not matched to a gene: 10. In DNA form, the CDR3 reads TGTGCCAGCAGCGCTAGACAGGGGATCGGATACAATGAGCAGTTCTTC. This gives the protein CASSARQGIGYNEQFF. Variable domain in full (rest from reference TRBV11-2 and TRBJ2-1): EAGVAQSPRYKIIEKRQSVAFWCNPISGHATLYWYQQILGQGPKLLIQFQNNGVVDDSQLPKDRFSAERLKGVDSTLKIQPAKLEDSAVYLCASSARQGIGYNEQFFGPGTRLTVL.

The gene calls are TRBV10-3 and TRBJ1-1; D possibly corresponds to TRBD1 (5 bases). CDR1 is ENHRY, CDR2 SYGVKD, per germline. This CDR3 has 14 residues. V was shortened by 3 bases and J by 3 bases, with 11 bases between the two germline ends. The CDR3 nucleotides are TGTGCCATCAGTGACGACAGAACTGACACTGAAGCTTTCTTT. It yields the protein CAISDDRTDTEAFF.

The CDR3 is CASSWDRRNTEAFF. The CDR3 region has the DNA TGTGCCAGCAGTTGGGACAGGAGGAACACTGAAGCTTTCTTT. The rearrangement links TRBV2 to TRBJ1-1; 8 nucleotides agree with TRBD1. The CDR3 covers 14 residues. V shed 5 bases and J 1 base; nucleotides not matched to a gene: 3. Per the germline V gene, CDR1 is SNHLY and CDR2 is FYNNEI.

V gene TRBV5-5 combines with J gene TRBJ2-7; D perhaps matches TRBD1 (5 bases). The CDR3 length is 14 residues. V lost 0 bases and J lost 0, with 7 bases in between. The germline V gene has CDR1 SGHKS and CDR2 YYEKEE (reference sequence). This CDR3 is CASSLAQGSYEQYF. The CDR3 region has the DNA TGTGCCAGCAGCTTGGCCCAGGGCTCCTACGAGCAGTACTTC. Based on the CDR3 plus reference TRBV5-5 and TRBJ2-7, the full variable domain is DAGVTQSPTHLIKTRGQQVTLRCSPISGHKSVSWYQQVLGQGPQFIFQYYEKEERGRGNFPDRFSARQFPNYSSELNVNALLLGDSALYLCASSLAQGSYEQYFGPGTRLTVT.

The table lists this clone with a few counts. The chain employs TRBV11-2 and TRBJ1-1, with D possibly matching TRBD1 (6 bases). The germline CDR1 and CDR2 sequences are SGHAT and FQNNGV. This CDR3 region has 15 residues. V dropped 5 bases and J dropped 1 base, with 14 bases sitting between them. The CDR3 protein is CASSRGGATNTEAFF. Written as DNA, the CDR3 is TGTGCCAGCAGCCGAGGGGGGGCGACGAACACTGAAGCTTTCTTT.

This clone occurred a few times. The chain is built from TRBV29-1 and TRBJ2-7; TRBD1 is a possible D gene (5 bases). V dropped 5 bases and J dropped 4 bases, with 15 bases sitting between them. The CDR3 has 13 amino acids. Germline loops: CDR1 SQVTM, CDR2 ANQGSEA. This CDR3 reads CSVKQVGLYEQYF. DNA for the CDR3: TGCAGCGTTAAACAGGTGGGATTATACGAGCAGTACTTC.

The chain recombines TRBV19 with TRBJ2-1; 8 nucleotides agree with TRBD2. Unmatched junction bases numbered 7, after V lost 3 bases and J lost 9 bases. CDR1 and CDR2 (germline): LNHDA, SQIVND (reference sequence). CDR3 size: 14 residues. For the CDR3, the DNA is TGTGCCAGTAGTATTGTCGGGAGGGCGAGTGAGCAGTTCTTC. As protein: CASSIVGRASEQFF. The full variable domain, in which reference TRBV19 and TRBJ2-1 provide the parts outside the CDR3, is DGGITQSPKYLFRKEGQNVTLSCEQNLNHDAMYWYRQDPGQGLRLIYYSQIVNDFQKGDIAEGYSVSREKKESFPLTVTSAQKNPTAFYLCASSIVGRASEQFFGPGTRLTVL.

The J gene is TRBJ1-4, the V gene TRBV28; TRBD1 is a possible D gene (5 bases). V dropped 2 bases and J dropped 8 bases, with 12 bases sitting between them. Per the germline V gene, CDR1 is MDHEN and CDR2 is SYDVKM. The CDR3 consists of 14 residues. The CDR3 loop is CASSLRRDGEKLFF. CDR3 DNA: TGTGCCAGCAGTTTACGCAGGGATGGAGAAAAACTGTTTTTT. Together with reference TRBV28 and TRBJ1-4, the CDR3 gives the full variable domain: DVKVTQSSRYLVKRTGEKVFLECVQDMDHENMFWYRQDPGLGLRLIYFSYDVKMKEKGDIPEGYSVSREKKERFSLILESASTNQTSMYLCASSLRRDGEKLFFGSGTQLSVL.

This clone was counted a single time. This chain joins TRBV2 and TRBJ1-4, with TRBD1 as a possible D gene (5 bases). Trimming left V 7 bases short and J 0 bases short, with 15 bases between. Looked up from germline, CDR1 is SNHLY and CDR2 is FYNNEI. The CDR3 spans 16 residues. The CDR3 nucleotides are TGTGCCAGCAAGGTCATTTGGGGCCCAACTAATGAAAAACTGTTTTTT. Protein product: CASKVIWGPTNEKLFF.

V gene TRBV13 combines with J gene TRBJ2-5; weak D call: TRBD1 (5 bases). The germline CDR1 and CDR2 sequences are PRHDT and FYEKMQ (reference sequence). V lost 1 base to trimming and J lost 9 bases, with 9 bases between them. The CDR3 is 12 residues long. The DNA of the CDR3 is TGTGCCAGCAGCTTAGCAGGGTTGGCCCAGTACTTC. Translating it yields CASSLAGLAQYF.

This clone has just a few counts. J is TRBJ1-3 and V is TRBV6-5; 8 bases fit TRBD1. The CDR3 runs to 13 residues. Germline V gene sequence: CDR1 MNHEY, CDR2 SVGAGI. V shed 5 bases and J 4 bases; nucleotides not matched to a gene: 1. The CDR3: CASSGDRGNTIYF. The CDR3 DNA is TGTGCCAGCAGTGGGGACAGGGGAAACACCATATATTTT.

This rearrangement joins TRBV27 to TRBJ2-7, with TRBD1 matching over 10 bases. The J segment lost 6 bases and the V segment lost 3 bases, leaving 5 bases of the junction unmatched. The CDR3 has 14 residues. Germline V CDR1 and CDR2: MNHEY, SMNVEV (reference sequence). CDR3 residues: CASSFQWTGGEQYF. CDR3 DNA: TGTGCCAGCAGTTTTCAGTGGACAGGGGGCGAGCAGTACTTC.

CDR3 bases: TGTGCCAGTAGCGACAGGGGGGGCACGCTATCTGGGGCCAACGTCCTGACTTTC. This codes for CASSDRGGTLSGANVLTF. V usage is TRBV19 and J usage is TRBJ2-6, with 9 bases identical to TRBD1. CDR1 LNHDA and CDR2 SQIVND come from the germline V gene (reference sequence). This CDR3 spans 18 amino acids. Trimming cost V 6 bases and J 1 base; bases outside gene matches: 10.

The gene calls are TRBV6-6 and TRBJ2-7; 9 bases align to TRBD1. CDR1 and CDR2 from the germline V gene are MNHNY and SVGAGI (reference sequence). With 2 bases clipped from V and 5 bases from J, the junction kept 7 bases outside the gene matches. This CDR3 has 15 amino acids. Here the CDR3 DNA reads TGTGCCAGCAGTTACCCATTAAGGACAGGGGACGAGCAGTACTTC. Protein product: CASSYPLRTGDEQYF.

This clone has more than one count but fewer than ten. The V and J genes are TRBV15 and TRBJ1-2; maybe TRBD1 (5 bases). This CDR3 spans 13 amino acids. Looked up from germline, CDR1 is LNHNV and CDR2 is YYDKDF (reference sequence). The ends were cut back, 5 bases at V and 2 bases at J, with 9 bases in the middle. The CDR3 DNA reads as TGTGCCACCAGCCAACAGGCAAACTATGGCTACACCTTC. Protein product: CATSQQANYGYTF.

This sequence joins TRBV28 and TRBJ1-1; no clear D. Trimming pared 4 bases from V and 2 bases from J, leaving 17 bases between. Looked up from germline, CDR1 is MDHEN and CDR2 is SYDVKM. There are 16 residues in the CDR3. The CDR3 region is CASSYFRQTGNTEAFF. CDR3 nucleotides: TGTGCCAGCAGTTACTTCCGGCAGACGGGAAACACTGAAGCTTTCTTT.

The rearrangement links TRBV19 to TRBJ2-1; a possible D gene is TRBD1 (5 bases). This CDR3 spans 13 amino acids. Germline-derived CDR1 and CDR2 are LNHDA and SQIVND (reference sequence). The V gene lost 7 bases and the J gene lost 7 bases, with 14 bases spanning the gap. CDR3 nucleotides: TGTGCCAGTAAGACAAGTAGGGGTAATGAGCAGTTCTTC. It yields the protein CASKTSRGNEQFF.

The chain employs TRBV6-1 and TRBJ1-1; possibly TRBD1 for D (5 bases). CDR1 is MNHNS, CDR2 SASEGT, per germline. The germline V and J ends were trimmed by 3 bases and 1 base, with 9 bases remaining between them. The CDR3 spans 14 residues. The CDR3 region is CASSEGLPNTEAFF. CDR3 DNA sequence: TGTGCCAGCAGTGAGGGACTCCCGAACACTGAAGCTTTCTTT.